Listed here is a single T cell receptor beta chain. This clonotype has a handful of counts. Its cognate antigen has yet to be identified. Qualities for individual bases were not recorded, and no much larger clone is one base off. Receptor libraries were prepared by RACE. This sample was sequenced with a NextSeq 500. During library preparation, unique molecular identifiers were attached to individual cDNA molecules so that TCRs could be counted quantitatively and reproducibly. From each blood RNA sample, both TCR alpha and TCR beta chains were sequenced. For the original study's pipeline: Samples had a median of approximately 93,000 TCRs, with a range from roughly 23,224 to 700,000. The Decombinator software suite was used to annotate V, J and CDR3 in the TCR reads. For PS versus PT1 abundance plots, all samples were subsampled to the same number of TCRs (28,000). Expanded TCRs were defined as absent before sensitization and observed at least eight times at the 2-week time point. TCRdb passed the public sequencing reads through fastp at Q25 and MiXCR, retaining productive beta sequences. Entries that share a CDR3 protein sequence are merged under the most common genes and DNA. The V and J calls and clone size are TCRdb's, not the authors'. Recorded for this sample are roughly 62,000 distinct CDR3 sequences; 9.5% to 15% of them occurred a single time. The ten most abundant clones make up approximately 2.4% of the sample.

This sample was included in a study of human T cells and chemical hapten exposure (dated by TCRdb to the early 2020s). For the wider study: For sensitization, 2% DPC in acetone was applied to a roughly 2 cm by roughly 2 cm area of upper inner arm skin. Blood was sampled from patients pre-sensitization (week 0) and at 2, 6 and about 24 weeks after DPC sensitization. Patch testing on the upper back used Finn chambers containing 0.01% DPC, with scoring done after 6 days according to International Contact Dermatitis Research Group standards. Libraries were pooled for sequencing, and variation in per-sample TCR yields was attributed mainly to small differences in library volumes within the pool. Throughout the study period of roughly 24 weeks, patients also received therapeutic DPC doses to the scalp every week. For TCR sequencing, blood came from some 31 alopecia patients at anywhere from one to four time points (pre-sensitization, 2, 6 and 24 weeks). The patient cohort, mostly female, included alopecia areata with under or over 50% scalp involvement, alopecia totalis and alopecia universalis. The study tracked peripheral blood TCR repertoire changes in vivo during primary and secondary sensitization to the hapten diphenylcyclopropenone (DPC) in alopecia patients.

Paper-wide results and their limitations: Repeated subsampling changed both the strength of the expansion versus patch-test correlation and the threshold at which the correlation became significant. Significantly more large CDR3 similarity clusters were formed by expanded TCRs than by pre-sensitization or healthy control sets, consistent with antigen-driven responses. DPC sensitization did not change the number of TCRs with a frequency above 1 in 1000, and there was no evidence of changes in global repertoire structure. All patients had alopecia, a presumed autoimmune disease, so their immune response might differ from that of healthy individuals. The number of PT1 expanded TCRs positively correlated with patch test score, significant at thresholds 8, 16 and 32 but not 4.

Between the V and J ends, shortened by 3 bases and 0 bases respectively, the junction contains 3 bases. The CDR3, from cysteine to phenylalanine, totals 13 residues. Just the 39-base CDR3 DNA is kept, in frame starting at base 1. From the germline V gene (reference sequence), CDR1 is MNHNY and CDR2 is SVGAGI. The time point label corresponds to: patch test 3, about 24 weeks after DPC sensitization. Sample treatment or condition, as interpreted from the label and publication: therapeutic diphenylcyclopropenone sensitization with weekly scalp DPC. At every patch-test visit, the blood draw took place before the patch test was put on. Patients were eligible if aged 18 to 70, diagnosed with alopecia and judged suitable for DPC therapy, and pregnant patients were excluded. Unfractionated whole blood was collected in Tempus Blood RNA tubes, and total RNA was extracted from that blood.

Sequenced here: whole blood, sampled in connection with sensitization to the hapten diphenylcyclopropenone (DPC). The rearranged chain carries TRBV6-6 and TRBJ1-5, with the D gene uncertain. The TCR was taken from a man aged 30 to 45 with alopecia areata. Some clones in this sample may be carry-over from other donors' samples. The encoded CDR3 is CASSYYSNQPQHF. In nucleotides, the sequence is TGTGCCAGCAGTTATTATAGCAATCAGCCCCAGCATTTT.